This T cell receptor (beta chain) was sequenced in a study of blood T cell repertoires in COVID-19. At the level of the study: From T cells, B-cell-depleted T cells, or PBMCs came the material, which was cDNA or gDNA.

Clones were read by immunoSEQ multiplex PCR, and TCRdb kept only the in-frame ones, dropping some. The top ten clones hold around 3.6% of a sample with 250,000 or so clones, 65% to 85% of them seen once. The CDR3 is made up of 17 amino acids. V was shortened by 6 bases and J by 1 base, with 19 bases between the two germline ends. Germline V gene data show CDR1 as MDHEN and CDR2 as SYDVKM. The sequencing input was PBMCs or T cells enriched from blood (not recorded which). The clonotype comes from a man between 50 and 59 years old who had recovered from COVID-19. This chain connects TRBV28 to TRBJ1-5; possibly TRBD1 for D (5 bases). CDR3 residues: CASSPRQLRKSNQPQHF. The CDR3 region has the DNA TGTGCCAGCAGCCCAAGACAGCTTAGAAAGAGCAATCAGCCCCAGCATTTT.